These 28 T cell receptor beta chains were all obtained from the same sample, sequenced in a study of OX40 agonist ivuxolimab in advanced cancers. The repertoire was sequenced with immunoSEQ multiplex PCR; TCRdb's copy has only in-frame clones and lacks some. The table includes approximately 70,000 clones, roughly 84% detected once. This material consisted of CD4+ or CD8+ T cells sorted from blood, taken in a trial of the OX40 agonist ivuxolimab. These receptors all come from an adult with an advanced solid tumor such as melanoma, head and neck, liver or kidney cancer.

This rearrangement joins TRBV18 to TRBJ1-5; a possible D gene is TRBD1 (5 bases). Trimming left V 5 bases short and J 0 bases short, with 17 bases between. Germline V gene data show CDR1 as KGHSH and CDR2 as LQKENI. The CDR3 runs 17 residues. CDR3 DNA sequence: TGTGCCAGCTCAGTTCTCACTCTGGGGGGTAGCAATCAGCCCCAGCATTTT. Protein sequence: CASSVLTLGGSNQPQHF.

J is TRBJ1-4 and V is TRBV7-9, with D possibly TRBD1 on 6 matching bases. CDR1 SEHNR and CDR2 FQNEAQ come from the germline V gene (reference sequence). The ends were cut back, 6 bases at V and 8 bases at J, with 16 bases in the middle. The CDR3 covers 14 residues. DNA for the CDR3: TGTGCCAGCAGTTCCGAGGGGGGCCGCGAAAAACTGTTTTTT. Protein product: CASSSEGGREKLFF.

The genes are TRBV6-4 and TRBJ1-5; D gene ambiguous. V lost 6 bases and J 6 bases, leaving 18 bases between the germline ends. Looked up from germline, CDR1 is MRHNA and CDR2 is SNTAGT. This CDR3 is built from 15 residues. This CDR3 is CASSFPARGCQPQHF. Here the CDR3 DNA reads TGTGCCAGCAGCTTCCCGGCTCGGGGTTGTCAGCCCCAGCATTTT.

The table lists this clone with many counts. The rearrangement uses TRBV18 and TRBJ1-1; D unclear. The CDR3 spans 15 residues. Looked up from germline, CDR1 is KGHSH and CDR2 is LQKENI. Trimming removed 6 bases from V and 1 base from J, with 15 bases in between. The CDR3 DNA sequence: TGTGCCAGCTCGGTGAAGACCGACTGGAACACTGAAGCTTTCTTT. This sequence encodes CASSVKTDWNTEAFF.

The V call is TRBV6-5, the J call TRBJ1-6, with 7 bases matching TRBD1. V dropped 2 bases and J dropped 10; count of bases not matched to a gene: 5. The CDR3 length is 14 residues. CDR1 and CDR2 from the germline V gene are MNHEY and SVGAGI. CDR3: CASSYPTGKSPLHF. In nucleotides, the CDR3 is TGTGCCAGCAGTTACCCGACAGGGAAATCACCCCTCCACTTT.

V and J are TRBV30 and TRBJ1-5; D is ambiguous. Germline CDR1 reads GTSNPN; CDR2 reads SVGIG (reference sequence). The CDR3 consists of 12 residues. Trimming left V 0 bases short and J 4 bases short, with 4 bases between. Written as DNA, the CDR3 is TGTGCCTGGAGTGTTATGAATCAGCCCCAGCATTTT. This codes for CAWSVMNQPQHF. Looking up the rest from reference TRBV30 and TRBJ1-5 gives the full variable domain: SQTIHQWPATLVQPVGSPLSLECTVEGTSNPNLYWYRQAAGRGLQLLFYSVGIGQISSEVPQNLSASRPQDRQFILSSKKLLLSDSGFYLCAWSVMNQPQHFGDGTRLSIL.

This sequence joins TRBV11-3 and TRBJ2-7; 8 bases line up with TRBD1. The V gene's germline CDR1 is SGHNT and CDR2 YENEEA. The CDR3 length is 15 residues. The junction had 7 bases not matched to a gene; V was cut back by 4 bases and J by 2 bases. CDR3 residues: CASSSLDRDTYEQYF. The CDR3 DNA is TGTGCCAGCAGCTCCTTGGACAGGGATACCTACGAGCAGTACTTC.

The CDR3 loop is CASSPGGGSYEQYF. DNA for the CDR3: TGTGCCAGCAGCCCCGGAGGTGGCTCCTACGAGCAGTACTTC. The chain has TRBV5-6 and TRBJ2-5, with a tentative D call TRBD2 (5 bases). Judging by the DNA end, TRBJ2-7 fits better; the J call may be wrong. The V gene's germline CDR1 is SGHDT and CDR2 YYEEEE. The CDR3 extends over 14 amino acids.

The rearrangement links TRBV5-4 to TRBJ2-7; 9 nucleotides align to TRBD2. CDR1 and CDR2 (germline): SGHNT, YYREEE (reference sequence). V shed 4 bases and J 5 bases; nucleotides not matched to a gene: 13. CDR3 size: 16 residues. The CDR3 protein is CASSQARAGGLDEQYF. CDR3 DNA sequence: TGTGCCAGCAGCCAAGCGCGAGCGGGGGGCTTAGACGAGCAGTACTTC. The full variable domain, in which reference TRBV5-4 and TRBJ2-7 provide the parts outside the CDR3, is ETGVTQSPTHLIKTRGQQVTLRCSSQSGHNTVSWYQQALGQGPQFIFQYYREEENGRGNFPPRFSGLQFPNYSSELNVNALELDDSALYLCASSQARAGGLDEQYFGPGTRLTVT.

The chain recombines TRBV6-5 with TRBJ1-4; 9 nucleotides align to TRBD1. Losses at the gene ends were 6 bases for V and 10 bases for J; bases not matched to a gene: 9. Germline-derived CDR1 and CDR2 are MNHEY and SVGAGI. The CDR3 covers 14 residues. The CDR3 DNA sequence: TGTGCCAGCAGCTCCGGGACAGGGATTGTAAAACTGTTTTTT. Its protein product is CASSSGTGIVKLFF.

The chain employs TRBV30 and TRBJ2-1; D is unclear. V lost 4 bases and J lost 4, with 11 bases in between. This CDR3 comprises 13 residues. Germline CDR1 and CDR2: GTSNPN and SVGIG (reference sequence). For the CDR3, the DNA is TGTGCCTGGAAACTGACGGAATACAATGAGCAGTTCTTC. Protein: CAWKLTEYNEQFF.

The chain has TRBV5-1 and TRBJ2-1; 8 positions match TRBD2. The J segment lost 7 bases and the V segment lost 4 bases, leaving 16 bases of the junction unmatched. This CDR3 spans 17 amino acids. Germline V gene data show CDR1 as SGHRS and CDR2 as YFSETQ. The CDR3 sequence is CASSDPYSGGPGNEQFF. As DNA, the CDR3 is TGCGCCAGCAGCGACCCCTATTCGGGGGGGCCTGGGAATGAGCAGTTCTTC.

This chain connects TRBV6-4 to TRBJ1-1, with a possible D match to TRBD1 (6 bases). The ends were cut back, 1 base at V and 8 bases at J, with 14 bases in the middle. Germline-derived CDR1 and CDR2 are MRHNA and SNTAGT. The CDR3 sequence is 14 residues long. The CDR3 nucleotides read TGTGCCAGCAGTGACTTTCTCGGGGGCGGGGAAGCTTTCTTT. Its protein is CASSDFLGGGEAFF.

The chain combines TRBV6-5 with TRBJ1-1, with 7 bases aligning to TRBD1. V was clipped by 0 bases and J by 1 base; unmatched bases: 5. Germline lookup yields CDR1 MNHEY and CDR2 SVGAGI. The CDR3 is 16 residues long. This chain's CDR3 is CASSYSEGAGNTEAFF. As DNA, the CDR3 is TGTGCCAGCAGTTACTCGGAGGGGGCGGGGAACACTGAAGCTTTCTTT.

The chain has TRBV7-2 and TRBJ1-1, with D uncertain. The germline V and J ends were trimmed by 0 bases and 10 bases, with 12 bases remaining between them. Germline-derived CDR1 and CDR2 are SGHTA and FQGNSA. This CDR3 has 13 residues. The CDR3 loop reads CASSLAERSIAFF. The CDR3 DNA follows: TGTGCCAGCAGCTTAGCGGAGAGGTCGATAGCTTTCTTT.

V usage is TRBV29-1 and J usage is TRBJ1-1; 9 nucleotides agree with TRBD1. The germline CDR1 and CDR2 sequences are SQVTM and ANQGSEA. V lost 6 bases, J lost 11 bases, and 10 bases stayed unmatched. The CDR3 covers 12 residues. The DNA for the CDR3 is TGCAGCGTCGACAGGGGGACTATGGAGGCTTTCTTT. Translation: CSVDRGTMEAFF.

The chain joins TRBV6-5 to TRBJ1-1; tentatively, D is TRBD1 (6 bases). V was pared by 6 bases and J by 0 bases, with 8 bases between. From germline, CDR1 is MNHEY and CDR2 SVGAGI. CDR3 length equals 13 residues. The CDR3 is CASRDSMNTEAFF. DNA for the CDR3: TGTGCCAGCAGGGACAGCATGAACACTGAAGCTTTCTTT.

The chain recombines TRBV28 with TRBJ2-7, with 7 bases identical to TRBD2. The V segment lost 2 bases and the J segment 4 bases; nucleotides outside the gene matches: 5. The CDR3 contains 14 residues. Germline V gene lookup returns CDR1 MDHEN and CDR2 SYDVKM. The CDR3 DNA reads TGTGCCAGCAGTTTAGGGGGGGAAGGGTACGAGCAGTACTTC. Its protein is CASSLGGEGYEQYF.

The table lists this clone with a count of one. This sequence joins TRBV6-5 and TRBJ2-7, with TRBD2 matching over 10 bases. CDR1 is MNHEY, CDR2 SVGAGI, per germline. Trimming cost V 0 bases and J 4 bases; bases outside gene matches: 6. The length of the CDR3 is 16 residues. CDR3 DNA: TGTGCCAGCAGTTACTCGAGGACTAGCGGACTGTACGAGCAGTACTTC. Translated: CASSYSRTSGLYEQYF.

The chain combines TRBV7-9 with TRBJ2-7; D gene ambiguous. Germline-derived CDR1 and CDR2 are SEHNR and FQNEAQ (reference sequence). V lost 1 base and J 2 bases, leaving 12 bases between the germline ends. The CDR3 contains 15 residues. This CDR3 is CASSLGVGRTYEQYF. The CDR3 DNA follows: TGTGCCAGCAGCTTAGGAGTTGGCAGAACCTACGAGCAGTACTTC.

The V call is TRBV2, the J call TRBJ2-3; D is perhaps TRBD2 (5 bases). The ends were cut back, 5 bases at V and 6 bases at J, with 6 bases in the middle. CDR3 size: 11 residues. Germline V gives CDR1 SNHLY, CDR2 FYNNEI. This chain's CDR3 is CASSPSDTQYF. DNA for the CDR3: TGTGCCAGCAGTCCTAGCGATACGCAGTATTTT.

DNA of the CDR3: TGCAGCGTTGAAGGGGGGGCTCGGGAGACCCAGTACTTC. This translates into CSVEGGARETQYF. This chain connects TRBV29-1 to TRBJ2-5; D possibly matches TRBD1 or TRBD2 (6 bases each). V lost 1 base and J lost 5, with 11 bases in between. CDR1 and CDR2 (germline): SQVTM, ANQGSEA. The CDR3 covers 13 residues. The whole variable domain, remainder taken from reference TRBV29-1 and TRBJ2-5, is SAVISQKPSRDICQRGTSLTIQCQVDSQVTMMFWYRQQPGQSLTLIATANQGSEATYESGFVIDKFPISRPNLTFSTLTVSNMSPEDSSIYLCSVEGGARETQYFGPGTRLLVL.

The V call is TRBV7-9, the J call TRBJ2-5, with 8 bases fitting TRBD2. In germline, CDR1 is SEHNR, CDR2 FQNEAQ (reference sequence). The CDR3 is 15 amino acids. Trimming cost V 4 bases and J 0 bases; bases outside gene matches: 4. In nucleotides, the CDR3 is TGTGCCAGCAGCTGGAGTAGCGGGAACCAAGAGACCCAGTACTTC. This sequence encodes CASSWSSGNQETQYF.

This chain connects TRBV2 to TRBJ1-5; D uncertain. Germline V lookup: CDR1 SNHLY, CDR2 FYNNEI. This CDR3 contains 14 residues. Trimming took off 8 bases at V and 0 bases at J, with 11 bases between the two ends. CDR3 in amino acids: CASSGVNSNQPQHF. CDR3 nucleotides: TGTGCCAGCTCCGGGGTAAATAGCAATCAGCCCCAGCATTTT.

The V and J genes are TRBV2 and TRBJ2-7; TRBD1 is a possible D gene (5 bases). The CDR3 sequence is 14 residues long. From germline, CDR1 is SNHLY and CDR2 FYNNEI. Trimming shortened V by 8 bases and J by 0 bases, and 14 bases separated the two germline ends. CDR3 DNA sequence: TGTGCCAGCTCCAGGGCTGATTTCTCCTACGAGCAGTACTTC. It encodes CASSRADFSYEQYF.

This clone was observed once. The CDR3 region is CARTGTNTGELFF. The CDR3 DNA follows: TGTGCCAGGACCGGGACAAACACCGGGGAGCTGTTTTTT. The chain carries TRBV7-9 and TRBJ2-2; D possibly corresponds to TRBD1 (6 bases). The CDR3 totals 13 residues. With 9 bases removed from V and 2 bases from J, the gap between germline ends came to 10 bases. Per the germline V gene, CDR1 is SEHNR and CDR2 is FQNEAQ (reference sequence).

This clone was counted once. This chain joins TRBV7-2 and TRBJ1-2; 11 nucleotides line up with TRBD1. J gave up 4 bases and V 5 bases, and 9 bases lay outside the gene matches. Per the germline V gene, CDR1 is SGHTA and CDR2 is FQGNSA. The CDR3 spans 16 residues. CDR3 in amino acids: CASSPGTGGTIYGYTF. As DNA, the CDR3 is TGTGCCAGCAGCCCAGGGACAGGGGGTACAATCTATGGCTACACCTTC.

The rearrangement uses TRBV11-3 and TRBJ2-7; TRBD2 might be the D (6 bases). With 6 bases removed from V and 7 bases from J, the gap between germline ends came to 16 bases. CDR3 length equals 13 residues. Germline CDR1 SGHNT, CDR2 YENEEA. The CDR3 nucleotides are TGTGCCAGCAGGGGGGAAACTAGCATTGAGCAGTACTTC. Protein product: CASRGETSIEQYF. Together with reference TRBV11-3 and TRBJ2-7, the CDR3 gives the full variable domain: EAGVVQSPRYKIIEKKQPVAFWCNPISGHNTLYWYLQNLGQGPELLIRYENEEAVDDSQLPKDRFSAERLKGVDSTLKIQPAELGDSAVYLCASRGETSIEQYFGPGTRLTVT.